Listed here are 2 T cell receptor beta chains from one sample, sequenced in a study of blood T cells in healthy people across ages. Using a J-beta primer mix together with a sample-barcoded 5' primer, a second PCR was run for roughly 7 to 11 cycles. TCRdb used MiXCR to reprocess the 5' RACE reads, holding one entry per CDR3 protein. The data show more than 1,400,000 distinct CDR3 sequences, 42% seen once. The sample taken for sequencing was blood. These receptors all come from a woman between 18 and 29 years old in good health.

In nucleotides, the CDR3 is TGTGCCAGCAGCGTGGCTAGCGGGGTAGAGACCCAGTACTTC. This encodes CASSVASGVETQYF. The V gene is TRBV5-5, the J gene TRBJ2-5, with 9 bases that match TRBD2. The J segment lost 4 bases and the V segment lost 4 bases, leaving 5 bases of the junction unmatched. The CDR3 loop spans 14 amino acids. Germline-derived CDR1 and CDR2 are SGHKS and YYEKEE (reference sequence).

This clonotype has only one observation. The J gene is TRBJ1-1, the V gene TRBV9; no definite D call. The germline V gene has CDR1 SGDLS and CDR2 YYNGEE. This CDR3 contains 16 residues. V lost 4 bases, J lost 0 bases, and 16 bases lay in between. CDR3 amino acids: CASSPPGSFMNTEAFF. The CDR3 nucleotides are TGTGCCAGCAGCCCCCCCGGCAGCTTCATGAACACTGAAGCTTTCTTT.